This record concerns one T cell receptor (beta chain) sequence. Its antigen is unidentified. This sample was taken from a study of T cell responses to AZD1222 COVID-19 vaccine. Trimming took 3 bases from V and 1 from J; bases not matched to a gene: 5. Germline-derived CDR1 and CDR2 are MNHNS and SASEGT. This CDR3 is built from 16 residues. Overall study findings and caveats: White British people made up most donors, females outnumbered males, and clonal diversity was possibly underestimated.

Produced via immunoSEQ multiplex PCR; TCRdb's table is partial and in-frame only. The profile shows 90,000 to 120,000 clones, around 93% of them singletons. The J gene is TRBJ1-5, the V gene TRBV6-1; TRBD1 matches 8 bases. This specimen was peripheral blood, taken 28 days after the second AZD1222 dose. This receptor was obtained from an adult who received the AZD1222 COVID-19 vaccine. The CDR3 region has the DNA TGTGCCAGCAGTGAGACAGGGGTTGGAAGCAATCAGCCCCAGCATTTT. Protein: CASSETGVGSNQPQHF.